A single sample gave rise to the 9 T cell receptor beta chains below, sequenced in a study of control samples from healthy donors and cancer patients. Using immunoSEQ multiplex PCR, the repertoire was profiled, and TCRdb retains in-frame clones only, with some absent. This table has around 130,000 clones, more than 85% appearing once. The sample taken for sequencing was PBMCs. These receptors were collected from a man aged 45-60 years with head and neck cancer.

This clone was picked up one time. This chain uses TRBV5-1 with TRBJ2-1; 9 nucleotides match TRBD2. The CDR3 consists of 15 residues. Germline CDR1 is SGHRS and CDR2 is YFSETQ. Unmatched junction bases numbered 6, after V lost 4 bases and J lost 4 bases. CDR3 nucleotide sequence: TGCGCCAGCAGCCGGGGACTAGCTGGATACAATGAGCAGTTCTTC. Translated, it gives CASSRGLAGYNEQFF.

The chain recombines TRBV7-2 with TRBJ2-1, with 8 bases aligning to TRBD2. This CDR3 has 15 amino acids. In germline, CDR1 is SGHTA, CDR2 FQGNSA. V gave up 10 bases and J gave up 3 bases; unmatched junction bases: 11. The CDR3: CAIAKAGAVYNEQFF. CDR3 DNA: TGTGCCATAGCAAAAGCGGGGGCCGTCTACAATGAGCAGTTCTTC.

The chain employs TRBV5-1 and TRBJ1-5, with TRBD1 matching 9 bases. J lost 6 bases, V lost 0 bases, and 4 bases had no gene match. The CDR3 runs 15 residues. CDR1 and CDR2 from the germline V gene are SGHRS and YFSETQ. The CDR3: CASSLGTGAIQPQHF. The CDR3 coding sequence is TGCGCCAGCAGCTTGGGGACAGGGGCTATTCAGCCCCAGCATTTT.

This chain uses TRBV7-9 with TRBJ1-1, with no clear D. The CDR3 has 13 residues. From germline, CDR1 is SEHNR and CDR2 FQNEAQ (reference sequence). Trimming took off 2 bases at V and 1 base at J, with 5 bases between the two ends. CDR3 in amino acids: CASSLYENTEAFF. The CDR3, as DNA: TGTGCCAGCAGCTTATATGAGAACACTGAAGCTTTCTTT.

This chain connects TRBV7-2 to TRBJ1-2; the D is unclear. The CDR3 consists of 15 residues. The germline V gene has CDR1 SGHTA and CDR2 FQGNSA. V lost 3 bases and J 3 bases, leaving 14 bases between the germline ends. The CDR3 DNA reads as TGTGCCAGCAGCTTCGCGGGTAATGATTACTATGGCTACACCTTC. This translates into CASSFAGNDYYGYTF.

The CDR3 bases are TGTGCCAGCAGCGTAAAGACAGGGGGCAACTACGAGCAGTACTTC. This encodes CASSVKTGGNYEQYF. This chain joins TRBV9 and TRBJ2-7, with 10 nucleotides matching TRBD1. The CDR3 length is 15 residues. The V gene's germline CDR1 is SGDLS and CDR2 YYNGEE. V shed 1 base, J shed 3 bases, and the junction held 4 bases outside the gene matches.

The V call is TRBV6-5, the J call TRBJ2-1; 7 bases are shared with TRBD2. The V and J ends lost 6 bases and 2 bases, in that order; junction bases with no gene match: 4. The V gene's germline CDR1 is MNHEY and CDR2 SVGAGI. CDR3 length equals 14 residues. The CDR3 reads CASRKSGAYNEQFF. The CDR3 nucleotides are TGTGCCAGCAGAAAAAGCGGGGCCTACAATGAGCAGTTCTTC.

The CDR3 region is CASRLTGGDTGELFF. CDR3 DNA: TGTGCCAGCAGGTTAACAGGGGGGGACACCGGGGAGCTGTTTTTT. The rearrangement links TRBV2 to TRBJ2-2; possible D gene TRBD1, 8 bases. Germline V gene lookup returns CDR1 SNHLY and CDR2 FYNNEI. The CDR3 extends over 15 amino acids. Trimming cost V 6 bases and J 3 bases, with 14 bases left between them.

The genes are TRBV5-1 and TRBJ2-2, with D unclear. Germline CDR1 reads SGHRS; CDR2 reads YFSETQ. The CDR3 is 15 amino acids. Deletions cut 4 bases from V and 0 bases from J, with 10 bases between. For the CDR3, the DNA is TGCGCCAGCAGCCCGGCAGCTTCGAACACCGGGGAGCTGTTTTTT. It specifies CASSPAASNTGELFF.